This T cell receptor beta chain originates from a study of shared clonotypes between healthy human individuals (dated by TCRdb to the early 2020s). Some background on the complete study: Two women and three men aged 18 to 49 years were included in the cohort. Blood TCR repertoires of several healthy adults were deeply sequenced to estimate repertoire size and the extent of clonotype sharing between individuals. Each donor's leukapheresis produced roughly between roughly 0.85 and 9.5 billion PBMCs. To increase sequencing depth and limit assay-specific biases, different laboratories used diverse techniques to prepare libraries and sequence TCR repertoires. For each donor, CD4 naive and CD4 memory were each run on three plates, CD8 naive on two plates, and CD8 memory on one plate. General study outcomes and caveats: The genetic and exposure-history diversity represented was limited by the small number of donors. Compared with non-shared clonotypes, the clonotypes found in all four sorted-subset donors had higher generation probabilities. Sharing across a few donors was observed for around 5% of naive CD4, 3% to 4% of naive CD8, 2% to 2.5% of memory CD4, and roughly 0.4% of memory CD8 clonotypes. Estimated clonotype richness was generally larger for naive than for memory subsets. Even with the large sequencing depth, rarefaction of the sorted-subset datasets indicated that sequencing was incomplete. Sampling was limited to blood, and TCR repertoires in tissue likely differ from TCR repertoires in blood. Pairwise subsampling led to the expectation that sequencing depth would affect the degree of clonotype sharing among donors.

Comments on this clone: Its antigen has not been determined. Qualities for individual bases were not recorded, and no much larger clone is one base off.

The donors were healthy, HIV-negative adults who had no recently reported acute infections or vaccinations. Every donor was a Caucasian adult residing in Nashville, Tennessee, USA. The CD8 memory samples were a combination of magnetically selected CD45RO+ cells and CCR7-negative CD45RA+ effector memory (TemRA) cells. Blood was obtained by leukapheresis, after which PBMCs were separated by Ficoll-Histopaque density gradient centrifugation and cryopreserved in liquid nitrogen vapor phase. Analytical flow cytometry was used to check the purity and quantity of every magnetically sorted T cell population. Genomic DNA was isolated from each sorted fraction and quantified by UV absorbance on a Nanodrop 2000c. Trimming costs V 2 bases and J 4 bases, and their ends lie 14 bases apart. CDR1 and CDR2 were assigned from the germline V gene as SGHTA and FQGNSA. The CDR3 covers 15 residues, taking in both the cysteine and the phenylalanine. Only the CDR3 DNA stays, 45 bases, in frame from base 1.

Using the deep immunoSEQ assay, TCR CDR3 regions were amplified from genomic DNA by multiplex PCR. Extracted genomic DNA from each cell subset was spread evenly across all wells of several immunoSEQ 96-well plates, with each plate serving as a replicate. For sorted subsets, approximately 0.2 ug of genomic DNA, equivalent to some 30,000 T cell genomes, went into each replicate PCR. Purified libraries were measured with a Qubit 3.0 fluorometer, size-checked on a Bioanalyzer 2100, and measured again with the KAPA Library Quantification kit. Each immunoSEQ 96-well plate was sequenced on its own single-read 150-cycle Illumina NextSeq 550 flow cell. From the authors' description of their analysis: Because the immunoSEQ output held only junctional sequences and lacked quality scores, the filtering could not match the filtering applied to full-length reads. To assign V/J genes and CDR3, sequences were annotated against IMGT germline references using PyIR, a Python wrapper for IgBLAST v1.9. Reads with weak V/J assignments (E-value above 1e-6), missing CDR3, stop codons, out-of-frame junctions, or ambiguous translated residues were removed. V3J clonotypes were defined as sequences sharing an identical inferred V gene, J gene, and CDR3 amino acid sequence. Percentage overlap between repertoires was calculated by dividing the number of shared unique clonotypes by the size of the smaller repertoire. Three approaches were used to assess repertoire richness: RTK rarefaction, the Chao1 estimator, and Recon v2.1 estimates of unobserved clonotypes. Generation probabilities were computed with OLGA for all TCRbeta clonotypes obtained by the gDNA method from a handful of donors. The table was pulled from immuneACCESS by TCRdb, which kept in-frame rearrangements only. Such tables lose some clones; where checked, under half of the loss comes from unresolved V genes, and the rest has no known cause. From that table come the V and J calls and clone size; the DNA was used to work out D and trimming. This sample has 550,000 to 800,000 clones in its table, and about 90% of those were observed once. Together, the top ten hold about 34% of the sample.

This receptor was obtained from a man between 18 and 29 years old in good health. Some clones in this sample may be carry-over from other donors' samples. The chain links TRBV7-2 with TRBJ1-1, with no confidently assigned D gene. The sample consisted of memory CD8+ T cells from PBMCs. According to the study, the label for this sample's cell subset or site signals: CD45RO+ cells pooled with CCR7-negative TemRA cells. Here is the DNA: TGTGCCAGCAGCTTAAATTGGGGATTCGTCACTGAAGCTTTCTTT. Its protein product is CASSLNWGFVTEAFF.